Given below is one TCR beta chain in context. Its antigen is unidentified. The data are from a study of shared clonotypes between healthy human individuals. Across the whole study: The cohort comprised a couple of women and a few men. Their ages spanned 18 to 49 years. There were three CD4 naive, three CD4 memory, two CD8 naive and one CD8 memory plates per donor.

Study-wide findings and caveats: Memory subsets generally showed smaller estimated richness than naive subsets did. With a handful of donors compared, about 5% of naive CD4 clonotypes were shared.

The table came from immunoSEQ multiplex PCR; TCRdb's copy has only in-frame clones and leaves some out. Among a few million clones listed, just over 90% were seen once. The CDR3 extends over 15 amino acids. V lost 1 base and J 4 bases, leaving 13 bases between the germline ends. Germline lookup yields CDR1 SGHNT and CDR2 YYREEE (reference sequence). The chain uses TRBV5-4 and TRBJ2-3; weak D call: TRBD1 (5 bases). Sequencing input: naive CD4+ T cells sorted from blood. The subset is: CD45RA+ positively selected. This TCR came from a man aged 18 to 30 in good health. CDR3 sequence: CASSLQPQGADTQYF. The CDR3 region has the DNA TGTGCCAGCAGCTTGCAGCCTCAGGGTGCAGATACGCAGTATTTT.